This TCR beta chain was sequenced for a study of cytomegalovirus exposure and HLA in healthy donors. PCR amplification relied on 60 Vbeta primers (plus 13 Jbeta primers). Clones were sequenced by immunoSEQ multiplex PCR, and TCRdb holds only the in-frame ones, with some missing. The sample includes about 170,000 clones, 76% of them seen just once. About this clone: Antigen unknown.

This CDR3 contains 14 residues. V trimming: 5 bases; J trimming: 7 bases; junction bases outside the gene matches: 6. Germline V CDR1 and CDR2: LNHDA, SQIVND (reference sequence). Study-wide points: Associated with HLA alleles at 0.05 false discovery rate in a later analysis were around 17,000 TCR beta sequences. In vitro checks showed that three CMV-associated chains really do target CMV antigens.

The sequenced sample was PBMCs. The clonotype originates from a female donor in good health and CMV-seronegative. The genes are TRBV19 and TRBJ1-4, with TRBD1 matching 8 bases. The CDR3 is CASSPPGQVEKLFF. For the CDR3, the DNA is TGTGCCAGTAGTCCCCCGGGACAGGTTGAAAAACTGTTTTTT.